This TCR beta chain was identified in a study of shared clonotypes between healthy human individuals (dated by TCRdb to about 2020). As for the study more broadly: The cohort comprised a couple of women and three men aged 18 to 49 years. For each donor, CD4 naive and CD4 memory were each given three plates, CD8 naive was given two plates, and CD8 memory was given one plate. The study deeply sequenced blood TCR repertoires of about 5 healthy adults to estimate repertoire size and the extent of clonotype sharing between individuals. To increase sequencing depth and limit assay-specific biases, different laboratories used diverse techniques to prepare libraries and sequence TCR repertoires. Between about 0.9 and 8.9 billion PBMCs per donor were obtained by leukapheresis.

On the study overall, not on this receptor specifically: Larger estimated clonotype richness was generally found for naive subsets than for memory subsets. Pairwise subsampling indicated that sequencing depth was expected to affect the degree of clonotype sharing among donors. The genetic and exposure-history diversity represented was limited by the small number of donors. Sampling was restricted to blood, and TCR repertoires in tissue are likely to differ from TCR repertoires in blood. Even with the large sequencing depth, rarefaction of the sorted-subset datasets indicated that sequencing was incomplete. Compared with non-shared clonotypes, clonotypes shared by all four sorted-subset donors had higher generation probabilities. Sharing across a few donors was observed for approximately 5% of naive CD4, less than 4% of naive CD8, 2% to 2.5% of memory CD4, and about 0.4% of memory CD8 clonotypes.

Using the deep immunoSEQ assay, TCR CDR3 regions were amplified from genomic DNA by multiplex PCR. For each cell subset, the extracted genomic DNA was distributed evenly across all wells of several immunoSEQ 96-well plates, and each plate served as one replicate. For sorted subsets, around 200 ng genomic DNA, equal to tens of thousands of T cell genomes, was loaded into each replicate PCR. Purified libraries were measured with a Qubit 3.0 fluorometer, size-checked on a Bioanalyzer 2100, and measured again with the KAPA Library Quantification kit. Every immunoSEQ 96-well plate was sequenced on a separate single-read 150-cycle Illumina NextSeq 550 flow cell. Turning to the authors' computational methods: Because the immunoSEQ output included only junctional sequences and no quality scores, the filtering could not be the same as the filtering used for full-length reads. To assign V/J genes and CDR3, sequences were annotated using PyIR, a Python wrapper for IgBLAST v1.9, with IMGT germline references. Reads were filtered out if the reads had weak V/J assignments (E-value above 1e-6), no CDR3, stop codons, out-of-frame junctions, or ambiguous translated residues. V3J clonotypes were defined as sequences sharing an identical inferred V gene, J gene, and CDR3 amino acid sequence. To compute the percentage overlap between repertoires, the number of shared unique clonotypes was divided by the size of the smaller repertoire. Repertoire richness was assessed with RTK rarefaction, the Chao1 estimator, and Recon v2.1 estimates of unobserved clonotypes. Generation probabilities were computed with OLGA for all TCRbeta clonotypes obtained by the gDNA method from a few donors. TCRdb's version of the immuneACCESS table is confined to in-frame rearrangements and falls short of the full clone set. An unresolved V gene accounts for under half of the shortfall where checked; the remainder is of unknown origin. V and J calls plus clone size are reproduced from that table; the DNA served to infer D and trimming. The sample table lists about 2.3 million clones, about 90% of them with a count of one. The ten most abundant clones make up 0.3% to 0.4% of the sample.

A remark on this clone: Which antigen it targets is not known. No clone much larger than this one lies a single base away; base qualities are absent.

The CDR1 and CDR2 encoded by the germline V gene are MGHDK and SYGVNS. V and J are trimmed by 5 bases and 5 bases, and the gene matches miss 13 bases of the junction. The CDR3 covers 16 residues, taking in both the cysteine and the phenylalanine. Only CDR3 DNA remains: 48 bases, in frame from the first base. Donors were healthy HIV-negative adults with no recently reported acute infections or vaccinations. All donors were Caucasian adults living in Nashville, Tennessee, USA. CD4+ T cells were enriched through magnetic negative selection, after which naive cells were positively selected on CD45RA and the remaining negative fraction served as the memory subset. After blood collection by leukapheresis, PBMCs were isolated using Ficoll-Histopaque density gradient centrifugation and then cryopreserved in the vapor phase of liquid nitrogen. Analytical flow cytometry was used to check the purity and quantity of every magnetically sorted T cell population. Each sorted fraction had its genomic DNA isolated and then quantified by UV absorbance on a Nanodrop 2000c.

This clonotype originated in a man aged 18 to 35 in good health. Some clones in this sample may be carry-over from other donors' samples. The material sequenced was naive CD4+ T cells from PBMCs. The sample's cell subset or site label, decoded: CD45RA+ positively selected. Recombination connected TRBV25-1 to TRBJ2-5; TRBD1 fits 8 bases in the junction. CDR3 reads: CASSPVPGGFRETQYF. The sequenced DNA is TGTGCCAGCAGTCCTGTTCCAGGGGGCTTCAGGGAGACCCAGTACTTC.